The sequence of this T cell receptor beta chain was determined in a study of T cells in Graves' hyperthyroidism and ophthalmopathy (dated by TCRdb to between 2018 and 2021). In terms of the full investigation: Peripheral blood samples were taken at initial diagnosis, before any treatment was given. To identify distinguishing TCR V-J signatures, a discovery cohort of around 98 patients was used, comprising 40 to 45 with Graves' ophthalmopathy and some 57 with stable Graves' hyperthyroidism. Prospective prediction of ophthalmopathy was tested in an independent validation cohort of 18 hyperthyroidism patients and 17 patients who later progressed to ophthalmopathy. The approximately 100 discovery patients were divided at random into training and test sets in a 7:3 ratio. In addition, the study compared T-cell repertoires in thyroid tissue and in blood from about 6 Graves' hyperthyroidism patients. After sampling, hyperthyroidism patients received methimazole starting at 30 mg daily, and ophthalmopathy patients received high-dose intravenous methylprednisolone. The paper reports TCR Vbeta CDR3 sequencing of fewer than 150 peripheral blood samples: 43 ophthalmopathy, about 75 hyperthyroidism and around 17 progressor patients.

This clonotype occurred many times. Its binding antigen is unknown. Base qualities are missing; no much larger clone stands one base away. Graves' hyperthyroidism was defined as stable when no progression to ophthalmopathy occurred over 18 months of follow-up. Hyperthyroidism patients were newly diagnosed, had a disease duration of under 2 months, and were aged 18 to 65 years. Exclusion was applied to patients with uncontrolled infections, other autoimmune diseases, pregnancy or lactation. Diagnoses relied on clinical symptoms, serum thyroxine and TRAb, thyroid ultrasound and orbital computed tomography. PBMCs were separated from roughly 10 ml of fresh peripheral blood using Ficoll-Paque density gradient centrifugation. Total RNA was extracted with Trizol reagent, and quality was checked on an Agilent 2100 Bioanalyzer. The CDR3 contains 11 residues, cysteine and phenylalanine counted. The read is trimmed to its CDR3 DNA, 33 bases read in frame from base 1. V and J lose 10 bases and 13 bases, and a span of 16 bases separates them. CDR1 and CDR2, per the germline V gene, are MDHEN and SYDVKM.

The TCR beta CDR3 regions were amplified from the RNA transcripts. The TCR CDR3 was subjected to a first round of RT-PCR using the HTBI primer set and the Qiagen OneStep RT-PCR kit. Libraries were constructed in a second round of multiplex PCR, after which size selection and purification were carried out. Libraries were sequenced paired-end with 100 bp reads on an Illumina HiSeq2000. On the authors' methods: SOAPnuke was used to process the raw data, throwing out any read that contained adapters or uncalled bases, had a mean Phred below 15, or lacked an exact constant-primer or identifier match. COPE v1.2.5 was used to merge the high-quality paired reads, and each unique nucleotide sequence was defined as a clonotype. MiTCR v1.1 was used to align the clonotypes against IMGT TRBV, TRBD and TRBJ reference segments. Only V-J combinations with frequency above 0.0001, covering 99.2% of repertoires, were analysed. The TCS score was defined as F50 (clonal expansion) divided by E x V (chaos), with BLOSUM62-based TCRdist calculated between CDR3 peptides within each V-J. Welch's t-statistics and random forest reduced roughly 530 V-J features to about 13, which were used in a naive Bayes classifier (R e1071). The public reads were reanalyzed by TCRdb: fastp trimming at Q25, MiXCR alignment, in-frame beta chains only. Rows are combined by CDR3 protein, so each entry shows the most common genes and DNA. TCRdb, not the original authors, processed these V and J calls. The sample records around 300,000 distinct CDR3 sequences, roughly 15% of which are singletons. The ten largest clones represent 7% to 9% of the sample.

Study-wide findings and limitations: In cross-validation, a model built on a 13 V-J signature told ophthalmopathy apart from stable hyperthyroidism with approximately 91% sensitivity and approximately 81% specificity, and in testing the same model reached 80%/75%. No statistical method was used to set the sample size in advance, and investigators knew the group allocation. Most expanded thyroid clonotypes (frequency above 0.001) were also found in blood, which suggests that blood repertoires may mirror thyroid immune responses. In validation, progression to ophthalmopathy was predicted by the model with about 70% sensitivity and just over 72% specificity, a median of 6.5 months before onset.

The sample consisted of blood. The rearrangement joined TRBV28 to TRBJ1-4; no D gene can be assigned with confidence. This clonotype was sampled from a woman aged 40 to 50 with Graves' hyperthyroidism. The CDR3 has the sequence CATMNSVGLFF. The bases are TGTGCCACCATGAATTCGGTGGGACTGTTTTTT.